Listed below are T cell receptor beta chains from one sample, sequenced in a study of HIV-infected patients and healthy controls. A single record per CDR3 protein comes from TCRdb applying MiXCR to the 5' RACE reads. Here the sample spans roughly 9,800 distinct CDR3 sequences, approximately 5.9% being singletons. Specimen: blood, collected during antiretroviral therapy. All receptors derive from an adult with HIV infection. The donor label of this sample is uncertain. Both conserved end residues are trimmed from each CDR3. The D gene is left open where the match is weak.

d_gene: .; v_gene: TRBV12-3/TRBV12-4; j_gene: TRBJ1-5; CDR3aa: ASSLGYTRNQPQH
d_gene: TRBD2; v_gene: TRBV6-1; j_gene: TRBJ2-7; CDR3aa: ASSPRLAAPYEQY
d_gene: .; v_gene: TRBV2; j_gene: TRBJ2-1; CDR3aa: ASSSEVYEQF
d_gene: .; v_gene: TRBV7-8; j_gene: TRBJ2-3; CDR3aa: ASSLFGGPGTDTQY
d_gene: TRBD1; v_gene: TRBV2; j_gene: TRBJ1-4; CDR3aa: ASSEAGTGEKLF
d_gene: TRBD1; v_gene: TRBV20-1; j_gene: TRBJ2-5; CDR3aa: SASPAGGQETQY
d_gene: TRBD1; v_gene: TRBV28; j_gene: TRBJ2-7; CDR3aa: ASSFRTGHTY
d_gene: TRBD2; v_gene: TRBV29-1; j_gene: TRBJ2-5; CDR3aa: SVEVAGLQETQY
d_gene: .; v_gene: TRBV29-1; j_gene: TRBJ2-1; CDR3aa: SVEGGAPRNEQF
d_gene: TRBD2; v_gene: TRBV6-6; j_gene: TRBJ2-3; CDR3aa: ASTFPRGGVTDTQY